The 7 T cell receptor beta chains presented below share a single source sample, sequenced in a study of cytomegalovirus exposure and HLA in healthy donors. PCR primers comprised 60 Vbeta and 13 Jbeta primers. Sequenced by immunoSEQ multiplex PCR; TCRdb stores in-frame clones only, minus some. The sample records around 110,000 clones, roughly 66% being singletons. The sequencing sample was made of PBMCs. The receptors come from a woman younger than 45 in good health and CMV-seronegative.

The rearrangement uses TRBV2 and TRBJ2-3, with 7 bases identical to TRBD2. The V and J ends lost 6 bases and 0 bases, in that order; junction bases with no gene match: 3. This CDR3 is 14 amino acids long. Germline V gene sequence: CDR1 SNHLY, CDR2 FYNNEI. CDR3 nucleotide sequence: TGTGCCAGCAGCACTAGCGCGAGCACAGATACGCAGTATTTT. This encodes CASSTSASTDTQYF.

Points on this clone: Other nucleotide sequences from this sample produce the same CDR3. The chain carries TRBV6-5 and TRBJ2-7; 9 bases align to TRBD1. CDR1 MNHEY and CDR2 SVGAGI come from the germline V gene. V shed 0 bases and J 0 bases; nucleotides not matched to a gene: 0. The CDR3 sequence is 15 residues long. The CDR3 DNA sequence: TGTGCCAGCAGTTACTCGACAGGGGGCTCCTACGAGCAGTACTTC. It codes for CASSYSTGGSYEQYF.

The rearrangement links TRBV5-1 to TRBJ1-1; 9 bases are a match to TRBD1. CDR1 is SGHRS and CDR2 is YFSETQ in the germline V gene. After removal of 5 bases from V and 3 bases from J, the junction contained 5 bases not matched to a gene. This CDR3 has 14 amino acids. The CDR3 coding sequence is TGCGCCAGCAGTTCACAGGGGGCGGACACTGAAGCTTTCTTT. This codes for CASSSQGADTEAFF.

The chain uses TRBV19 and TRBJ2-1, with 9 bases lining up with TRBD2. The CDR3 consists of 14 residues. The V gene end was trimmed by 4 bases and the J gene end by 5 bases; junction bases not matched to a gene: 3. Germline CDR1 is LNHDA and CDR2 is SQIVND (reference sequence). CDR3 in DNA: TGTGCCAGTAGTAGCGTAGCGGGAGACAATGAGCAGTTCTTC. Translation: CASSSVAGDNEQFF.

The J gene is TRBJ2-2, the V gene TRBV4-3, with D tentatively TRBD1 (7 bases). V lost 4 bases and J 1 base, leaving 13 bases between the germline ends. This CDR3 region has 16 residues. Germline V gene sequence: CDR1 LGHNA, CDR2 YSLEER. The CDR3 bases are TGCGCCAGCAGCCTGGAGGGACAGAGGAACACCGGGGAGCTGTTTTTT. Translating gives CASSLEGQRNTGELFF.

The sample holds a few counts of this clone. The chain carries TRBV7-2 and TRBJ2-7; D might be TRBD2 (6 bases). The CDR3 loop spans 14 amino acids. Germline-derived CDR1 and CDR2 are SGHTA and FQGNSA. Trimming cost V 1 base and J 3 bases, with 10 bases left between them. CDR3 coding DNA: TGTGCCAGCAGCTTAGAGGAGGGCTACTACGAGCAGTACTTC. This translates into CASSLEEGYYEQYF.

The chain employs TRBV5-1 and TRBJ2-2; D may be TRBD1 (5 bases). The CDR3 totals 16 residues. The germline V and J ends were trimmed by 0 bases and 4 bases, with 13 bases remaining between them. Germline CDR1 is SGHRS and CDR2 is YFSETQ. The CDR3 DNA reads as TGCGCCAGCAGCTTGGTCCAGCCCAGGGCCACCGGGGAGCTGTTTTTT. Amino acid sequence: CASSLVQPRATGELFF. The whole variable domain, filled in from reference TRBV5-1 and TRBJ2-2, reads KAGVTQTPRYLIKTRGQQVTLSCSPISGHRSVSWYQQTPGQGLQFLFEYFSETQRNKGNFPGRFSGRQFSNSRSEMNVSTLELGDSALYLCASSLVQPRATGELFFGEGSRLTVL.